The present T cell receptor (beta chain) was sequenced within a study of blood T cell repertoires in COVID-19 (dated by TCRdb to between 2020 and 2021). General notes on the study: Samples covering the acute and convalescent phases of COVID-19 were provided by collaborators in the United States, Italy and Spain. The samples were drawn from two sources: the first 160 participants of the ongoing ImmuneRACE study, and 1,254 subjects contributed by 6 global collaborators. Where available, HLA class I and class II types were obtained from metadata supplied by the sample provider rather than from assay-based typing. A de-identified subject ID, COVID-19 status, age in years and sex were almost always included in the sample metadata. Subjects who had been exposed to COVID-19, were actively infected with it, or had recovered from it provided the deeply sampled blood TCRbeta repertoires that made up the dataset. A freely available public database, intended as a resource for researchers studying the immune response to SARS-CoV-2, is where the repertoires were released. The material from the prospective study consisted of cDNA or gDNA derived from T cells, B-cell-depleted T cells, or PBMCs.

Points the paper makes about the study in general: The quantity of clinical and demographic metadata differed by source and by participant and was supplied without curation.

The germline V gene encodes CDR1 MDHEN and CDR2 SYDVKM. From the cysteine through the phenylalanine, the CDR3 covers 15 amino acids. The CDR3 DNA has 45 bases and is translated from base 1. Trimming at the junction amounts to 5 bases on V and 6 bases on J, and the germline ends lie 17 bases apart. At one collaborating source in Seattle, patients were enrolled during active infection and were followed longitudinally through the course of disease. Whole blood was collected in K2EDTA tubes by collaborating institutions according to the institutions' own protocols. For TCRbeta analysis, collaborators shipped samples as frozen whole blood, isolated PBMCs, or DNA extracted from either of those sample types. On this clone: It has no known antigen specificity. The record has no base qualities; no much larger clone is one base away.

The immunoSEQ Assay, a bias-controlled multiplex PCR, was used to amplify TCRbeta CDR3 regions from genomic DNA. The study's own analysis went as follows. The number of nucleated cells in each sample was estimated by amplification of reference gene primers within the assay. To quantify the absolute abundance of each unique TCRbeta CDR3 rearrangement, sequence reads were collapsed and filtered. For each sample, productive Simpson clonality was calculated as the square root of Simpson's diversity index over productive rearrangements. In its TCRdb copy, this immuneACCESS table keeps in-frame sequences only and misses some clones. Where compared with another copy, unresolved V genes explain less than half of these, and the others have no known cause. V and J calls and clone size are copied from that table; D and trimming were computed from the DNA. The sample includes 250,000 to 300,000 clones, with almost 90% observed a single time. The ten largest clonotypes hold approximately 10% of the sample.

Sample: peripheral blood. The sequence was obtained from a woman aged 25 to 39 with COVID-19, enrolled during active disease. The sequence is built from TRBV28 and TRBJ1-5, and the D gene may be TRBD1, 6 bases matching. The CDR3 in this case is CASSKRGGLGQPQHF. The nucleotides are TGTGCCAGCAGTAAAAGGGGGGGGCTGGGTCAGCCCCAGCATTTT.